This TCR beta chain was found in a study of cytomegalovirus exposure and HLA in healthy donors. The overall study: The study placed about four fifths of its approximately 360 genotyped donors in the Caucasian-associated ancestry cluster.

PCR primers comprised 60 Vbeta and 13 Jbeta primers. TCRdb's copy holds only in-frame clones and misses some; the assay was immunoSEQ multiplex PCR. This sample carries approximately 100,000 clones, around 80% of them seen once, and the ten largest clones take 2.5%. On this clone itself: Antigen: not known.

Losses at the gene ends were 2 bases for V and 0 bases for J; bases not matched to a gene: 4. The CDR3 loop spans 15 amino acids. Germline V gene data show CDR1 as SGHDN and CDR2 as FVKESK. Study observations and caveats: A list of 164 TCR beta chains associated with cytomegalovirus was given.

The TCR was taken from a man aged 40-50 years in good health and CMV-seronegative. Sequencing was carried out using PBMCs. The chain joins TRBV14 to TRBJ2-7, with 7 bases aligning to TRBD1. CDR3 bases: TGTGCCAGCAGCCAATATTGGACAGGCTCCTACGAGCAGTACTTC. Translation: CASSQYWTGSYEQYF.